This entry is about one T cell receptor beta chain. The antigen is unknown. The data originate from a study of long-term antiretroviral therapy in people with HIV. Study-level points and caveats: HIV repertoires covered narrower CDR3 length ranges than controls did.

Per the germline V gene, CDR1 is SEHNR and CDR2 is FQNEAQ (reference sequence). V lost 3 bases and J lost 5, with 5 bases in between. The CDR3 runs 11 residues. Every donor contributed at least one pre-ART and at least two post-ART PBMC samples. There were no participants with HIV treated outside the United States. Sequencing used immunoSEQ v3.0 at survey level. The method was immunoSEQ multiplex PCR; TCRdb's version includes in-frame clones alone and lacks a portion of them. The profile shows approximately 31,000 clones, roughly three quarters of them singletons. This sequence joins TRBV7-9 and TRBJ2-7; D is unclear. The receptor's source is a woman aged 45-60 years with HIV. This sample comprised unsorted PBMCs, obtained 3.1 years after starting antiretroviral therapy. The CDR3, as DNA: TGTGCCAGCAGCTTTGGGGACGAGCAGTACTTC. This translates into CASSFGDEQYF.